This note documents a single T cell receptor (beta chain) sequence. This entry comes from a study of regulatory T cells in long-lasting Graves disease. The CDR3 is 16 amino acids. J was trimmed by 1 base and V by 10 bases; bases with no gene match: 12. CDR3 regions were amplified by Arm-PCR using iRepertoire HTBI primers to build TCR beta libraries. TCRdb reanalysed the multiplex PCR reads using MiXCR and keeps one entry per CDR3 protein. In the table there are under 450,000 distinct CDR3 sequences, around 11% of which are singletons. Specified time point: newly diagnosed GD, antithyroid drugs for less than 3 months. Construction of the TCR library relied on RNA isolated from PBMCs. This sample was also put to use in a study of T cells in Graves' hyperthyroidism and ophthalmopathy. As that study records: Most thyroid-expanded clonotypes above 0.001 were also found in blood. Ophthalmopathy, which appeared later, was predicted by the model a median approximately six months before onset.

The clonotype was recovered from a woman aged 18-29 years with Graves disease. The specimen comprised peripheral blood mononuclear cells (PBMCs), sampled at new diagnosis, from a patient treated with antithyroid drugs. This rearrangement joins TRBV12-3 or TRBV12-4 to TRBJ1-1; 10 bases align to TRBD1. For the CDR3, the DNA is TGTGCCACCAAGACAGGGGGCCGGGTCGCGAACACTGAAGCTTTCTTT. It specifies CATKTGGRVANTEAFF.